This T cell receptor beta chain was captured in a study of blood T cell repertoires in COVID-19. Study summary: Samples taken during acute and convalescent COVID-19 were collected in the United States, Italy and Spain. PBMCs, B-cell-depleted T cells, or T cells provided the cDNA or gDNA that made up the material.

In the study's own analysis: Amplification of reference gene primers was used by the study to estimate nucleated cell counts. Only in-frame clones appear in the TCRdb table, and some are missing; sequencing was by immunoSEQ multiplex PCR. The V and J calls and the clone size are those of that table, but D and trimming were determined from the DNA. The data hold about 80,000 clones, with approximately 78% observed a single time. Per the germline V gene, CDR1 is SGHTA and CDR2 is FQGNSA. Deletions cut 4 bases from V and 4 bases from J, with 5 bases between. This CDR3 spans 12 amino acids. Source material: peripheral blood. This receptor was identified in a man in his sixties with acute or convalescent COVID-19. This rearrangement joins TRBV7-2 to TRBJ1-5, with no clear D. The CDR3 bases are TGTGCCAGCAGCTCCTTTAATCAGCCCCAGCATTTT. Its translation: CASSSFNQPQHF.